This TCR beta chain is drawn from a study of blood T cell repertoires in COVID-19. Germline V lookup: CDR1 SGHRS, CDR2 YFSETQ. This CDR3 comprises 16 residues. V dropped 1 base and J dropped 0 bases, with 13 bases sitting between them. TCRdb keeps only in-frame clones here, not all; method: immunoSEQ multiplex PCR. The sample contains 48,000 or so clones, 85% to 90% of which appear only once. The sequence came from an elderly woman with COVID-19, enrolled during active disease. The chain carries TRBV5-1 and TRBJ1-1; D may be TRBD1 (5 bases). Sequenced: peripheral blood. The CDR3 sequence: CASSLSWAGLNTEAFF. CDR3 in DNA: TGCGCCAGCAGCTTGAGTTGGGCAGGGCTGAACACTGAAGCTTTCTTT.